The present entry profiles one T cell receptor (beta chain) with its context. Its antigen remains unknown. Distinct nucleotide sequences in the sample also encode this CDR3. The CDR3 length is 13 residues. V was pared by 8 bases and J by 8 bases, with 9 bases of the junction left unmatched. The germline gives CDR1 ENHRY, CDR2 SYGVKD. The data originate from a study of cytomegalovirus exposure and HLA in healthy donors. At the level of the study: Across almost 400 genotyped donors, about 80% landed in the Caucasian-associated ancestry cluster. Study-wide results and limits: A later analysis linked a missense DCLRE1C variant to TCR beta V- and J-gene trimming. In a later analysis, parvovirus B19, influenza, CMV and Epstein-Barr virus appeared linked to several top co-occurrence clusters. Roughly even sequencing depth across donors was the assumption behind the presence/absence analyses.

PCR involved 60 Vbeta and 13 Jbeta primers. Some clones are missing from TCRdb's copy, which holds only in-frame ones; the method was immunoSEQ multiplex PCR. Here the sample spans roughly 180,000 clones, roughly 85% being singletons. J is TRBJ2-1 and V is TRBV10-3; 7 bases are shared with TRBD2. Sequenced input: PBMCs. This TCR was sampled from a male donor in good health and CMV-seronegative. The chain's CDR3 is CAIGRGSGDEQFF. The CDR3 bases are TGTGCCATCGGGAGGGGCTCTGGGGATGAGCAGTTCTTC.